One sample yielded the 21 T cell receptor beta chains listed below, sequenced in a study of T-cell memory formation after mild COVID-19. One entry per CDR3 protein results from TCRdb running MiXCR on the 5' RACE reads. The sample consists of hundreds of thousands of distinct CDR3 sequences, about 16% of them appearing once. Material: PBMCs or a T cell subset sorted from them (not recorded which). Every receptor here comes from a man younger than 35 who had mild COVID-19 (a few samples of this study predate the infection). Cell type and time point are not known.

This clonotype has a handful of counts. The chain has TRBV3-1 and TRBJ2-2; 9 nucleotides align to TRBD2. The germline gives CDR1 LGHDT, CDR2 YNNKEL (reference sequence). The CDR3 has 16 amino acids. The V segment lost 4 bases and the J segment 3 bases; nucleotides outside the gene matches: 6. The DNA of the CDR3 is TGTGCCAGCAGCCGCGGGGGGGCCACGGACACCGGGGAGCTGTTTTTT. Its translation: CASSRGGATDTGELFF.

This clonotype was counted a few times. The chain has TRBV20-1 and TRBJ2-3; the D gene is possibly TRBD2 (7 bases). Per the germline V gene, CDR1 is DFQATT and CDR2 is SNEGSKA (reference sequence). There are 13 residues in the CDR3. V was cut by 3 bases and J by 5 bases, with 12 bases left in between. CDR3 sequence reads: CSASSGGVDTQYF. CDR3 in DNA: TGCAGTGCTAGTTCGGGGGGCGTAGATACGCAGTATTTT.

The chain has TRBV20-1 and TRBJ1-1; D gene unclear. The V and J ends lost 1 base and 5 bases respectively, with 2 bases between them. From germline, CDR1 is DFQATT and CDR2 SNEGSKA (reference sequence). This CDR3 is 10 amino acids long. The CDR3 spells CSARGTEAFF. Written as DNA, the CDR3 is TGCAGTGCTAGAGGTACTGAAGCTTTCTTT.

The V call is TRBV2, the J call TRBJ1-5; tentative D call: TRBD1 (6 bases). Trimming removed 6 bases at V and 4 bases at J, with 16 bases between. Looked up from germline, CDR1 is SNHLY and CDR2 is FYNNEI. This CDR3 is 15 amino acids long. CDR3 sequence: CASSYRQVRNQPQHF. CDR3 bases: TGTGCCAGCAGCTATCGACAGGTTCGGAATCAGCCCCAGCATTTT.

This clonotype has just a few counts. This rearrangement joins TRBV29-1 to TRBJ1-2; TRBD1 might be the D (5 bases). V gave up 6 bases and J gave up 8 bases, with 13 bases separating them. Germline V gives CDR1 SQVTM, CDR2 ANQGSEA. The CDR3 loop spans 11 amino acids. CDR3 coding DNA: TGCAGCGTGGGGTTGCGGGGCGGCTACACCTTC. Its translation is CSVGLRGGYTF.

The genes are TRBV4-3 and TRBJ2-2, with D perhaps matching TRBD1 or TRBD2 (6 bases each). Germline loops: CDR1 LGHNA, CDR2 YSLEER. The CDR3 is 18 amino acids. Trimming stripped 0 bases from V and 6 bases from J, with 20 bases between. This CDR3 is CASSQDYGGPGAAGELFF. In DNA form, the CDR3 reads TGCGCCAGCAGCCAAGATTACGGCGGCCCGGGGGCGGCCGGGGAGCTGTTTTTT.

The V call is TRBV7-2, the J call TRBJ2-7; D could derive from TRBD1 or TRBD2 (5 bases each). The CDR3 is made up of 14 amino acids. V was pared by 2 bases and J by 2 bases, with 10 bases between. The germline CDR1 and CDR2 sequences are SGHTA and FQGNSA. Here the CDR3 reads CASSLSQGPYEQYV. The CDR3 nucleotides read TGTGCCAGCAGCTTATCCCAGGGACCCTACGAGCAGTACGTC.

The genes are TRBV11-3 and TRBJ2-2; unclear D gene. The length of the CDR3 is 13 residues. Germline V gene data show CDR1 as SGHNT and CDR2 as YENEEA. V lost 3 bases and J 9 bases, leaving 11 bases between the germline ends. As DNA, the CDR3 is TGTGCCAGCAGCTTCGACCGTGAGCGGGAGCTGTTTTTT. Amino acids: CASSFDRERELFF.

The table lists this clonotype with a few counts. The chain links TRBV7-2 to TRBJ2-6; D gene ambiguous. Germline CDR1 SGHTA, CDR2 FQGNSA. This CDR3 region has 15 residues. Trimming cost V 5 bases and J 0 bases, with 8 bases left between them. The CDR3 loop reads CASSRAASGANVLTF. CDR3 in DNA: TGTGCCAGCAGCCGAGCCGCCTCTGGGGCCAACGTCCTGACTTTC. The whole variable domain, remainder taken from reference TRBV7-2 and TRBJ2-6, is GAGVSQSPSNKVTEKGKDVELRCDPISGHTALYWYRQSLGQGLEFLIYFQGNSAPDKSGLPSDRFSAERTGGSVSTLTIQRTQQEDSAVYLCASSRAASGANVLTFGAGSRLTVL.

The chain couples TRBV12-3 or TRBV12-4 to TRBJ2-2; a possible D gene is TRBD2 (7 bases). This CDR3 contains 16 residues. Between the trimmed V and J ends, which lost 6 bases and 4 bases, there was a span of 18 bases. The chain's CDR3 is CASRTRGGTRTGELFF. As DNA, the CDR3 is TGTGCCAGCAGGACAAGGGGGGGCACTCGCACCGGGGAGCTGTTTTTT.

This clonotype came up a few times. The rearrangement joins TRBV7-2 to TRBJ1-1; 9 bases agree with TRBD1. This CDR3 comprises 15 residues. Per germline, CDR1 SGHTA and CDR2 FQGNSA. V lost 2 bases, J lost 10 bases, and 11 bases stayed unmatched. In DNA form, the CDR3 reads TGTGCCAGCAGCTTACGTCCCGGGACAGGGTTCGGAGCTTTCTTT. This translates into CASSLRPGTGFGAFF.

This clonotype has just a few counts. The chain links TRBV18 to TRBJ2-3; D ambiguous. Germline loops: CDR1 KGHSH, CDR2 LQKENI. The CDR3 extends over 15 amino acids. The ends were cut back, 5 bases at V and 2 bases at J, with 14 bases in the middle. The CDR3 is CASSVYMRPTDTQYF. In DNA form, the CDR3 reads TGTGCCAGCTCAGTCTACATGAGGCCCACAGATACGCAGTATTTT.

This clonotype occurred many times. This chain connects TRBV7-9 to TRBJ2-7; D gene ambiguous. The germline CDR1 and CDR2 sequences are SEHNR and FQNEAQ (reference sequence). The CDR3 extends over 9 amino acids. CDR3 nucleotide sequence: TGTGGGATTGGCTACGAGCAGTACTTC. Translating gives CGIGYEQYF.

This clonotype was detected only a few times. The V gene is TRBV4-1, the J gene TRBJ2-7, with TRBD1 matching over 10 bases. The trim removed 4 bases at V and 3 bases at J, leaving 21 bases unmatched. Germline V gives CDR1 MGHRA, CDR2 YSYEKL. The CDR3 sequence is 20 residues long. CDR3 loop: CASSRYDRGLEAEHHYEQYF. The CDR3 DNA sequence: TGCGCCAGCAGCCGCTACGACAGGGGGCTTGAGGCCGAGCATCACTACGAGCAGTACTTC.

The table lists this clonotype with a few counts. The gene calls are TRBV19 and TRBJ2-2, with 8 positions matching TRBD1. Germline V gene sequence: CDR1 LNHDA, CDR2 SQIVND (reference sequence). Trimming at V came to 3 bases and at J to 5 bases, leaving 8 bases not matched to a gene. CDR3 length: 16 residues. The CDR3 region has the DNA TGTGCCAGTAGTATTAGGGGGACAGGAGGAACCGGGGAGCTGTTTTTT. Its translation: CASSIRGTGGTGELFF.

This sequence joins TRBV2 and TRBJ2-7, with TRBD1 matching 9 bases. The CDR3 has 15 residues. CDR1 SNHLY and CDR2 FYNNEI come from the germline V gene. With 8 bases clipped from V and 1 base from J, the junction kept 9 bases outside the gene matches. The CDR3 spells CASLRDREKSYEQYV. The CDR3 DNA reads as TGTGCCAGCTTAAGGGACAGGGAGAAGTCCTACGAGCAGTACGTC.

This chain links TRBV20-1 with TRBJ2-3; 11 bases match TRBD2. In germline, CDR1 is DFQATT, CDR2 SNEGSKA (reference sequence). Trimming at V came to 6 bases and at J to 0 bases, leaving 11 bases not matched to a gene. The CDR3 extends over 17 amino acids. For the CDR3, the DNA is TGCAGTGCGAGCCCGCGACTAGCGGGGAAAAGCACAGATACGCAGTATTTT. Protein product: CSASPRLAGKSTDTQYF.

This clonotype has a handful of counts. This chain connects TRBV7-2 to TRBJ2-5, with a tentative D call TRBD2 (5 bases). V gave up 4 bases and J gave up 5 bases, with 17 bases separating them. The CDR3 extends over 15 amino acids. The germline CDR1 and CDR2 sequences are SGHTA and FQGNSA. CDR3 coding DNA: TGTGCCAGCAGCTGGACCGGGATGCTCGGGGAGACCCAGTACTTC. This translates into CASSWTGMLGETQYF. The full variable domain, in which reference TRBV7-2 and TRBJ2-5 provide the parts outside the CDR3, is GAGVSQSPSNKVTEKGKDVELRCDPISGHTALYWYRQSLGQGLEFLIYFQGNSAPDKSGLPSDRFSAERTGGSVSTLTIQRTQQEDSAVYLCASSWTGMLGETQYFGPGTRLLVL.

There are many counts of this clonotype. The gene calls are TRBV5-1 and TRBJ2-5; D is unresolved. V dropped 0 bases and J dropped 1 base, with 10 bases sitting between them. There are 15 residues in the CDR3. Germline assignment: CDR1 SGHRS and CDR2 YFSETQ. The CDR3 loop reads CASSLVQAGQETQYF. The CDR3 nucleotides are TGCGCCAGCAGCTTGGTTCAGGCAGGCCAAGAGACCCAGTACTTC.

This clonotype has more than one count but fewer than ten. The J gene is TRBJ2-5, the V gene TRBV7-3; tentatively, D is TRBD1 or TRBD2 (6 bases each). The CDR3 runs to 13 residues. The germline CDR1 and CDR2 sequences are SGHTA and FQGTGA. Between the trimmed V and J ends, which lost 5 bases and 5 bases, there was a span of 12 bases. CDR3 sequence reads: CASSGGPGETQYF. The CDR3 DNA is TGTGCCAGCAGCGGGGGGCCGGGTGAGACCCAGTACTTC.

This clonotype was counted only a few times. The chain combines TRBV5-4 with TRBJ2-3; D not resolved. V gave up 3 bases and J gave up 2 bases, with 16 bases separating them. Germline CDR1 SGHNT, CDR2 YYREEE (reference sequence). The CDR3 extends over 16 amino acids. The CDR3 nucleotides are TGTGCCAGCAGCTCCCATACCGGCCTCTCCACAGATACGCAGTATTTT. Translation: CASSSHTGLSTDTQYF.